The 32 T cell receptor beta chains given below trace back to one sample, sequenced in a study of a mutant IDH1 vaccine in newly diagnosed glioma. The table came from immunoSEQ multiplex PCR; TCRdb's copy has only in-frame clones and leaves some out. The sample lists fewer than 35,000 clones; over 65% were seen once. Described time point: week 35, safety follow-up. Every vaccine dose comprised 300 ug of mutant IDH1 20-mer peptide plus topical imiquimod. These receptors' antigens are unknown. Sequencing used PBMCs, obtained from a glioma patient whose treatment included an IDH1 peptide vaccine. Receptors originate from a man aged 30 to 39 with glioma.

This rearrangement joins TRBV25-1 to TRBJ2-7; TRBD2 agrees at 13 bases. J gave up 9 bases and V 3 bases, and 11 bases lay outside the gene matches. CDR3 length: 16 residues. CDR1 is MGHDK and CDR2 is SYGVNS in the germline V gene. CDR3 in amino acids: CASSDPGLAGVAGQYF. In DNA form, the CDR3 reads TGTGCCAGCAGTGACCCCGGACTAGCGGGAGTAGCAGGGCAGTACTTC.

This clone appeared a few times. CDR3 nucleotides: TGTGCCAGCAGTGTCCGGGGCAGGGAAGCTTTCTTT. As protein: CASSVRGREAFF. The V gene is TRBV2, the J gene TRBJ1-1; perhaps TRBD1 as D (5 bases). Germline V CDR1 and CDR2: SNHLY, FYNNEI. The CDR3 extends over 12 amino acids. Between the trimmed V and J ends, which lost 4 bases and 8 bases, there was a span of 11 bases.

The chain carries TRBV29-1 and TRBJ2-7, with 10 bases lining up with TRBD2. With V trimmed by 4 bases and J by 7 bases, 19 bases remained unmatched. This CDR3 region has 17 residues. Germline CDR1 SQVTM, CDR2 ANQGSEA. The CDR3 DNA sequence: TGCAGCGTTGGACGGGCATCAGGGCTAGCGGGAGAGGGTGAGCAGTACTTC. It translates to CSVGRASGLAGEGEQYF.

The sample holds a few counts of this clone. The chain couples TRBV27 to TRBJ1-5; no definite D call. V shed 3 bases and J shed 4 bases, with 10 bases lying between them. Per the germline V gene, CDR1 is MNHEY and CDR2 is SMNVEV (reference sequence). This CDR3 has 14 amino acids. In nucleotides, the CDR3 is TGTGCCAGCAGTTTGTCCGTACATAATCAGCCCCAGCATTTT. Protein sequence: CASSLSVHNQPQHF.

This clone showed up just once. CDR3: CASSLAAGGNTGELFF. The CDR3 region has the DNA TGTGCCAGCAGCTTGGCCGCAGGGGGGAACACCGGGGAGCTGTTTTTT. The gene calls are TRBV5-5 and TRBJ2-2, with 7 nucleotides matching TRBD1. The CDR3 is made up of 16 amino acids. V trimming: 0 bases; J trimming: 1 base; junction bases outside the gene matches: 3. Germline CDR1 reads SGHKS; CDR2 reads YYEKEE (reference sequence).

The V call is TRBV7-9, the J call TRBJ2-2; TRBD2 matches 15 bases. CDR1 and CDR2 (germline): SEHNR, FQNEAQ (reference sequence). Trimming cost V 5 bases and J 7 bases; bases outside gene matches: 8. The CDR3 sequence is 17 residues long. The CDR3 loop reads CASSGGLAGGWVGELFF. CDR3 nucleotides: TGTGCCAGCAGCGGGGGACTAGCGGGAGGATGGGTCGGGGAGCTGTTTTTT.

This clone was seen just once. This sequence joins TRBV25-1 and TRBJ2-7; D may be TRBD1 (5 bases). This CDR3 is 13 amino acids long. Trimming cost V 9 bases and J 3 bases, with 15 bases left between them. Germline lookup yields CDR1 MGHDK and CDR2 SYGVNS. The DNA for the CDR3 is TGTGCCAGAGAGGATCCCAGGGTCTACGAGCAGTACTTC. Translation gives CAREDPRVYEQYF.

The V and J genes are TRBV5-6 and TRBJ1-2, with a weak D call TRBD1 (5 bases). Looked up from germline, CDR1 is SGHDT and CDR2 is YYEEEE. The CDR3 runs 13 residues. The germline V and J ends were trimmed by 4 bases and 9 bases, with 16 bases remaining between them. The CDR3 DNA sequence: TGTGCCAGCAGCGCGGGACGGCTAAGGAGCTACACCTTC. Translating gives CASSAGRLRSYTF.

The V and J genes are TRBV18 and TRBJ2-2, with 7 bases aligning to TRBD2. This CDR3 has 15 amino acids. V dropped 5 bases and J dropped 1; count of bases not matched to a gene: 4. Germline-derived CDR1 and CDR2 are KGHSH and LQKENI. The CDR3 DNA follows: TGTGCCAGCTCAGGGTCTAGCGGGAACACCGGGGAGCTGTTTTTT. This translates into CASSGSSGNTGELFF.

The V gene is TRBV11-2, the J gene TRBJ1-5, with D possibly being TRBD1 (5 bases). With 8 bases removed from V and 4 bases from J, the gap between germline ends came to 12 bases. Germline V gene lookup returns CDR1 SGHAT and CDR2 FQNNGV. CDR3 length equals 13 residues. The CDR3 region is CASAQGWNQPQHF. The CDR3 nucleotides read TGTGCCAGCGCTCAGGGTTGGAATCAGCCCCAGCATTTT.

The J gene is TRBJ1-5, the V gene TRBV4-1; 8 positions match TRBD1. The CDR3 extends over 15 amino acids. The germline CDR1 and CDR2 sequences are MGHRA and YSYEKL. With V trimmed by 0 bases and J by 4 bases, 2 bases remained unmatched. Here the CDR3 reads CASSQERQGNQPQHF. In nucleotides, the CDR3 is TGCGCCAGCAGCCAAGAAAGACAGGGGAATCAGCCCCAGCATTTT.

V is TRBV29-1 and J is TRBJ1-2, with D tentatively TRBD1 (5 bases). V shed 7 bases and J shed 6 bases, with 18 bases lying between them. Germline CDR1 is SQVTM and CDR2 is ANQGSEA. The CDR3 consists of 13 residues. The CDR3 region has the DNA TGCAGCGGAGACACCAGAGCGGGGCATGGCTACACCTTC. Translated: CSGDTRAGHGYTF.

This chain links TRBV7-2 with TRBJ1-1; D is perhaps TRBD1 (5 bases). With 5 bases removed from V and 10 bases from J, the gap between germline ends came to 23 bases. The CDR3 extends over 15 amino acids. CDR1 SGHTA and CDR2 FQGNSA come from the germline V gene. The CDR3 sequence: CASSPGRGQPWGAFF. The DNA for the CDR3 is TGTGCCAGCAGCCCTGGGAGGGGCCAACCATGGGGAGCTTTCTTT.

The chain employs TRBV27 and TRBJ1-2, with D unclear. Trimming stripped 0 bases from V and 8 bases from J, with 10 bases between. The CDR3 sequence is 13 residues long. CDR1 MNHEY and CDR2 SMNVEV come from the germline V gene (reference sequence). The CDR3 DNA reads TGTGCCAGCAGTTTATCCATGGGCAGCGGCTACACCTTC. Its protein is CASSLSMGSGYTF.

The CDR3 DNA sequence: TGTGCCAGCAGCTTAGAGGGGGGGCTACCCGGGGAGACCCAGTACTTC. Translated, it gives CASSLEGGLPGETQYF. The chain employs TRBV11-3 and TRBJ2-5; D is perhaps TRBD2 (7 bases). Trimming took off 0 bases at V and 5 bases at J, with 16 bases between the two ends. The CDR3 spans 16 residues. Germline loops: CDR1 SGHNT, CDR2 YENEEA.

The chain combines TRBV10-1 with TRBJ2-2, with unresolved D. Germline V CDR1 and CDR2: WNHNN, SYGVQD (reference sequence). This CDR3 has 12 amino acids. The V end was cut by 6 bases, the J end by 2 bases, with 4 bases between. DNA for the CDR3: TGCGCCAGCAGGACCAACACCGGGGAGCTGTTTTTT. Translation gives CASRTNTGELFF.

This chain connects TRBV5-1 to TRBJ1-1; tentative D call: TRBD1 (5 bases). The V gene's germline CDR1 is SGHRS and CDR2 YFSETQ. The CDR3 loop spans 15 amino acids. Deletions cut 4 bases from V and 2 bases from J, with 15 bases between. Here the CDR3 reads CASSRWAGPNTEAFF. CDR3 DNA: TGCGCCAGCAGCCGCTGGGCGGGGCCAAACACTGAAGCTTTCTTT.

This clone was counted a few times. The chain employs TRBV10-1 and TRBJ1-2; no clear D gene. This CDR3 spans 14 amino acids. Germline assignment: CDR1 WNHNN and CDR2 SYGVQD (reference sequence). V lost 7 bases to trimming and J lost 6 bases, with 18 bases between them. DNA for the CDR3: TGCGCCAGCATGACCGGGCCTCCATACGATGGCTACACCTTC. Translation gives CASMTGPPYDGYTF.

V usage is TRBV4-1 and J usage is TRBJ2-5; 9 bases fit TRBD2. V shed 8 bases, J shed 3 bases, and the junction held 10 bases outside the gene matches. CDR3 length: 15 residues. Germline CDR1 is MGHRA and CDR2 is YSYEKL. The CDR3 DNA reads TGCGCCAGCCGGGGCGGCCTAGCGGGAAAAGAGACCCAGTACTTC. Translating it yields CASRGGLAGKETQYF.

The genes are TRBV29-1 and TRBJ2-2, with unresolved D. The CDR3 extends over 12 amino acids. Germline values: CDR1 SQVTM, CDR2 ANQGSEA. Trimming took off 4 bases at V and 2 bases at J, with 5 bases between the two ends. CDR3 protein: CSVALNTGELFF. Written as DNA, the CDR3 is TGCAGCGTTGCCCTTAACACCGGGGAGCTGTTTTTT.

The chain links TRBV7-2 to TRBJ1-5; no clear D. Germline V lookup: CDR1 SGHTA, CDR2 FQGNSA. This CDR3 is 15 amino acids long. Trimming left V 1 base short and J 0 bases short, with 7 bases between. CDR3 sequence reads: CASSLDRNSNQPQHF. The CDR3 nucleotides are TGTGCCAGCAGCTTAGATAGGAATAGCAATCAGCCCCAGCATTTT.

The chain joins TRBV10-1 to TRBJ1-1; the D is unclear. From germline, CDR1 is WNHNN and CDR2 SYGVQD (reference sequence). V was trimmed by 3 bases and J by 5 bases, leaving 10 bases between them. The CDR3 has 13 amino acids. The CDR3 nucleotides are TGCGCCAGCAGTGACCCTCAAAGGACTGAAGCTTTCTTT. It encodes CASSDPQRTEAFF.

This chain joins TRBV2 and TRBJ1-2, with D possibly being TRBD1 (6 bases). V gave up 9 bases and J gave up 4 bases, with 15 bases separating them. The V gene's germline CDR1 is SNHLY and CDR2 FYNNEI. The CDR3 spans 13 residues. The CDR3: CAREGRGLYGYTF. The CDR3 bases are TGTGCCAGGGAGGGCAGGGGCCTCTATGGCTACACCTTC.

This clone was detected only once. This chain uses TRBV7-8 with TRBJ2-1, with 10 bases identical to TRBD2. Germline assignment: CDR1 SGHVS and CDR2 FQNEAQ. V lost 0 bases to trimming and J lost 5 bases; unmatched junction nucleotides: 4. CDR3 length: 16 residues. The CDR3 coding sequence is TGTGCCAGCAGCTTAGCGCTAGCGGGAGACGACAATGAGCAGTTCTTC. This translates into CASSLALAGDDNEQFF.

This chain links TRBV5-1 with TRBJ2-5; D is ambiguous. V was cut by 1 base and J by 1 base, with 5 bases left in between. Per germline, CDR1 SGHRS and CDR2 YFSETQ. This CDR3 contains 13 residues. CDR3 loop: CASSLTPQETQYF. The DNA for the CDR3 is TGCGCCAGCAGCTTGACCCCCCAAGAGACCCAGTACTTC.

The chain links TRBV14 to TRBJ2-7, with 8 bases aligning to TRBD2. This CDR3 is 20 amino acids long. Germline assignment: CDR1 SGHDN and CDR2 FVKESK. Trimming removed 0 bases from V and 0 bases from J; junction bases left unmatched: 16. The CDR3 reads CASSQERLRGASGFSYEQYF. In DNA, the CDR3 is TGTGCCAGCAGCCAAGAGAGGCTTAGAGGGGCTAGCGGGTTCTCCTACGAGCAGTACTTC.

V and J are TRBV7-6 and TRBJ2-2; the D is unclear. Germline-derived CDR1 and CDR2 are SGHVS and FNYEAQ. The CDR3 is made up of 13 amino acids. V was cut by 5 bases and J by 3 bases, with 7 bases left in between. The CDR3: CASSQTHTGELFF. As DNA, the CDR3 is TGTGCCAGCAGCCAGACCCACACCGGGGAGCTGTTTTTT.

This chain uses TRBV5-6 with TRBJ2-5; 7 bases agree with TRBD1. The DNA end lines up better with TRBJ2-7; the J call may be wrong. Germline assignment: CDR1 SGHDT and CDR2 YYEEEE. This CDR3 region has 13 residues. The CDR3 loop is CASSFTTGYEQYF. The CDR3, as DNA: TGTGCCAGCAGCTTCACGACAGGGTACGAGCAGTACTTC.

The count of this clone is one. The CDR3 sequence: CASSDRTGMGTQYF. The CDR3 DNA reads TGTGCCAGCAGTGACCGCACGGGGATGGGGACCCAGTACTTC. This chain connects TRBV2 to TRBJ2-5; TRBD2 is a possible D gene (5 bases). Trimming stripped 3 bases from V and 7 bases from J, with 15 bases between. Per germline, CDR1 SNHLY and CDR2 FYNNEI. CDR3 length: 14 amino acids.

The table lists this clone with a count of one. The rearrangement links TRBV7-2 to TRBJ2-7; tentative D call: TRBD2 (7 bases). Trimming cost V 2 bases and J 0 bases, with 14 bases left between them. CDR3 size: 16 residues. The V gene's germline CDR1 is SGHTA and CDR2 FQGNSA. CDR3 DNA: TGTGCCAGCAGCTTATTTCAGCGGGACATCTCCTACGAGCAGTACTTC. Its translation is CASSLFQRDISYEQYF.

The V gene is TRBV27, the J gene TRBJ1-2; D gene ambiguous. The germline V gene encodes CDR1 MNHEY and CDR2 SMNVEV (reference sequence). This CDR3 is 15 amino acids long. V shed 3 bases and J shed 3 bases, with 14 bases lying between them. The CDR3 DNA is TGTGCCAGCAGTTTTCGGTCTCCCGAGGACTATGGCTACACCTTC. Protein: CASSFRSPEDYGYTF.

The V and J genes are TRBV6-5 and TRBJ2-3; the D is unclear. The CDR3 runs 12 residues. Germline V CDR1 and CDR2: MNHEY, SVGAGI. V lost 2 bases to trimming and J lost 3 bases, with 3 bases between them. The CDR3 loop is CASSYGTDTQYF. CDR3 coding DNA: TGTGCCAGCAGTTACGGGACAGATACGCAGTATTTT.